Included here is one T cell receptor (beta chain) sequence, with context. Its target antigen remains unknown. The record has no base qualities; no much larger clone is one base away. This entry is derived from a study of cytomegalovirus exposure and HLA in healthy donors (dated by TCRdb to between 2016 and 2019). Background for the entire study: An earlier analysis of 587 of the donors reported approximately 260 Gb of sequence data and 95 million to 140 million unique TCR beta sequences obtained from about 170 million T cells. Approximately 300 gigabases of sequencing data and 70 million to 100 million unique TCR sequences made up an early release that covered approximately 650 HLA-typed donors. On average, around 230,000 unique TCR beta nucleotide sequences were sequenced per donor among 398 genotyped donors of the cohort, with roughly 18% of those sequences being non-productive. A handful of DR-DQ haplotypes were handled as single units for association and clustering because linkage in the cohort was strong. Rather than drawing on any new phenotypic data, the later analysis identified candidate immune exposures from TCR beta sequences and the way those sequences occurred across donors. Both class I and class II loci were covered by HLA typing, at four-digit resolution. Alongside the repertoire data, information on donor age, sex, ethnicity and CMV serostatus was compiled. To predict cytomegalovirus infection status, the study combined high-throughput TCR immunosequencing, statistical association of individual TCRs with disease status, and machine learning. The study aimed to test whether cataloging public T cell receptors could reveal signatures of past pathogen exposure. Typing coverage differed by locus: A, B, C, DRB1 and DQB1 were typed in roughly 620-630 donors, DQA1 in 522, DPA1 in roughly 590, and DPB1 in 400 to 490. A separate validation cohort of roughly 110 different subjects was used in addition to the 666-subject first cohort. In a later genetic analysis, genome-wide SNP genotypes for 398 of the 666 donors were used, and that subset was treated as a discovery cohort. An earlier analysis of 587 of the donors used high-throughput TCR beta sequencing to judge whether each TCR beta V gene segment behaved as functional or pseudogenic. The study used immunosequencing to profile the T cell repertoires of approximately 640 subjects and linked those repertoires to cytomegalovirus serostatus. A later analysis re-analyzed previously published TCR beta repertoires from 660 or so donors and added high-resolution HLA genotyping to study TCR occurrence patterns. All discovery cohort repertoires had been generated using a single sequencing platform. Among the roughly 400 genotyped donors, 81% belonged to the genetic ancestry cluster associated with self-reported Caucasian donors.

The study at large found these results: In an earlier analysis of several hundred of the donors, most TCR beta V segments were observed in productive rearrangements about 90% or about 30% of the time, broadly matching IMGT annotations. In a later analysis, most CMV-associated TCR beta chains were found to appear HLA-restricted, with HLA associations seemingly driven largely by CMV exposure. According to a later genetic analysis, donors in an Asian-associated ancestry cluster had fewer N-insertions in productive TCRs than the approximately 700-donor mean. It was suggested by the authors that the approach could potentially be generalized to other disease states and immunological phenotypes. While some public TCRs were present in many individuals, most TCR sequences turned up only very rarely across donors. Compared with equally common non-associated chains, HLA-associated TCR beta chains in a later analysis were more clonally expanded and had lower generation probabilities. A few of the identified cytomegalovirus-associated TCR beta chains were confirmed in vitro to be specific for cytomegalovirus antigens. Seventeen rarely observed V segments, including chromosome 9 orphons, were excluded from the earlier analysis of some 590 of the donors because counts were too low. In a later analysis, TCR association rates were found to vary across HLA loci, with the most associated TCRs seen for DRB1 alleles and the fewest for HLA-C alleles. Presence/absence analyses assumed roughly uniform sequencing depth across donors, an assumption that may not hold. Only TCR beta chains were sequenced in this cohort, and the absence of alpha or paired-chain data limited detectable features. V-gene and J-gene trimming of TCR beta chains was associated with a missense DCLRE1C variant in a later genetic analysis, and the association was replicated in an independent cohort. In a later analysis, about 16,000 TCR beta sequences were associated with specific HLA alleles at a false discovery rate of 0.05. In a later analysis, several top co-occurrence clusters were reported to appear linked to parvovirus B19, influenza, CMV and Epstein-Barr virus. Correlated functional status among segregating V segments might be attributable to linkage disequilibrium, but an unknown experimental factor could not be ruled out. For the cohort, immune exposure information was limited to CMV serostatus. A cluster of highly shared sequence variants was judged likely to be a technical artifact of the sequencing pipeline. The classifier was reported to diagnose cytomegalovirus status with high specificity and sensitivity in both the original and validation cohorts. A further reported finding was that TCR beta sequences accurately predicted the HLA-A and HLA-B alleles for most subjects in the first cohort. Because HLA typing was missing for some donors at each locus, association tests included only the typed subset. Strong co-occurrence of HLA alleles, especially DR and DQ, made assigning TCR associations to individual alleles difficult. In the study, around 160 TCR beta chains were listed as associated with cytomegalovirus.

Receptor amplification or capture employed the immunoSEQ multiplex PCR assay. A mixture of 60 forward primers for TCR Vbeta segments and 13 reverse primers for TCR Jbeta segments was used in the multiplex PCR. The CDR3 region of rearranged TCR beta genes was amplified from genomic DNA with a multiplex PCR assay. Amplified TCR beta libraries were sequenced as 87-base-pair reads on the Illumina HiSeq System. Under the source paper's analysis protocol: In a later analysis, tens of millions of unique TCR beta chains were counted across the 650 to 700 repertoires, and around 11 million of these chains were shared by at least two donors. Raw reads were error-corrected and collapsed into unique sequences by a nearest-neighbor algorithm in which closely related sequences were merged to remove PCR and sequencing errors. To assign V, D and J gene segments, CDR3 sequences were aligned to IMGT reference sequences. For a sequence to be retained, a match of at least six nucleotides was required to both a V gene segment and a J gene segment. Rearrangements were classified as productive when the CDR3 lacked stop codons and remained in frame with V and J, and all other rearrangements were classified as non-productive. Following IMGT convention, CDR3 was defined as the stretch from the second conserved V-encoded cysteine to the conserved J-encoded phenylalanine. The earlier analysis of 500 to 600 of the donors excluded sequences that lacked an unambiguous match to a single V gene segment. In an earlier analysis of around 600 of the donors, V segments were called functional above 56.7% productive rearrangements and were called segregating when the between-donor standard deviation exceeded 5%. To diagnose cytomegalovirus status from the catalog of TCR beta chain sequences, a statistical classification framework was built. In a later analysis, TCR nucleotide sequences were compared against IMGT/GENE-DB human TR gene sequences so that V and J genes could be assigned. The TCRdist pipeline was used in a later analysis to assign CDR3 sequences and most-parsimonious VDJ recombination scenarios. In a later analysis, each TCR beta chain was defined by its CDR3 amino acid sequence together with its V-gene family, and reads lacking a unique V-gene family were excluded. A later analysis removed over 500 highly shared, low-generation-probability nucleotide sequences to deal with suspected cross-contamination and a sequencing artifact. In a later analysis, a clonal expansion index for each public chain was calculated from normalized within-repertoire ranks of inferred template counts. Generation probabilities in a later analysis came from a VDJ recombination model fitted to out-of-frame rearrangements, and those results were checked against IGoR. In a later analysis, TCR-TCR, TCR-HLA and TCR-CMV co-occurrence was scored with hypergeometric tests, and a repertoire-size bias correction was applied to TCR pairs. To estimate false discovery rates, a later analysis permuted the HLA or CMV assignments 20 times. In a later analysis, co-occurring TCRs were grouped using DBSCAN, with TCRdist sequence similarity added in when clustering inside HLA-allele-positive subsets. For co-occurrence clustering, repertoires with fewer than 30,000 or more than 120,000 public chains were excluded, along with a handful of repertoires with anomalous nucleotide sharing. The table was pulled from immuneACCESS by TCRdb, which kept in-frame rearrangements only. Such tables lose some clones; where checked, under half of the loss comes from unresolved V genes, and the rest has no known cause. V and J calls and clone size follow that table, whereas D and trimming were derived from the DNA. The sample data list 95,000 to 150,000 clones, and about 80% of these were observed just once. The top ten clonotypes cover about 3.5% of the sample.

The cohort comprised some 700 healthy bone marrow donors. All cohort members were sampled while nominally healthy, although unrecorded immune exposures were likely present. The donor was CMV seronegative and was included in the group of under 450 seronegative cohort members. A peripheral blood sample was collected from each donor, and TCR beta sequencing was performed on peripheral blood mononuclear cells. Genomic DNA extraction from the blood cell samples was performed with the Qiagen DNeasy Blood Extraction Kit. Sequenced: PBMCs. This TCR was recovered from a man aged 35 to 55 in good health and CMV-seronegative.

CDR3 sequence: CASRPGQGQAYEQYF. The DNA reads as follows: TGTGCCAGCAGACCGGGACAGGGGCAAGCGTACGAGCAGTACTTC. This chain is built from TRBV28 and TRBJ2-7, with 10 central nucleotides matching TRBD1. The CDR3 runs 15 residues from the cysteine to the phenylalanine. Left in the record is the CDR3 DNA by itself, 45 bases read in frame from the first base. The CDR1 and CDR2 encoded by the germline V gene are MDHEN and SYDVKM. V is pruned by 6 bases and J by 4 bases, leaving 9 bases of the junction without a gene match.